This T cell receptor (beta chain) was recovered during a study of shared T cell receptors in the human thymus. Measured with immunoSEQ multiplex PCR; TCRdb has only the in-frame clones, and not every one. The sample has approximately 730,000 clones, 70% to 90% seen once. Germline V gene sequence: CDR1 SGHRS, CDR2 YFSETQ. There are 14 residues in the CDR3. Deletions cut 0 bases from V and 7 bases from J, with 13 bases between. Separately, the same data were catalogued under a study of human thymus T cells. From that report: Infants, healthy and Finnish, who were having corrective surgery for congenital heart defects served as donors. Thymus tissue for the work was resected from patients undergoing corrective heart surgery. Use of V and J genes seemed skewed within the thymic and blood repertoires. In unrelated individuals, thymic repertoires overlapped highly, according to related research.

Sequenced material: thymocytes. V and J are TRBV5-1 and TRBJ1-2; perhaps TRBD1 as D (6 bases). This clonotype was sampled from a girl under three years old with a congenital heart defect. The CDR3 coding sequence is TGCGCCAGCAGCTTGGTTCAGGGGTCCGGTGGCTACACCTTC. Protein product: CASSLVQGSGGYTF. The full variable domain, with the rest looked up from reference TRBV5-1 and TRBJ1-2, is KAGVTQTPRYLIKTRGQQVTLSCSPISGHRSVSWYQQTPGQGLQFLFEYFSETQRNKGNFPGRFSGRQFSNSRSEMNVSTLELGDSALYLCASSLVQGSGGYTFGSGTRLTVV.